This TCR beta chain was recovered during a study of breast tumors, draining lymph nodes, adjacent tissues. Study-level results: Tumor repertoires ranked between lymph nodes and nontumor tissue in diversity, with V and J gene preferences. Tumor T cell lymph node origin was a supported hypothesis, not proven.

TCRdb analysed the multiplex PCR reads with MiXCR anew, one entry per CDR3 protein. The table has roughly 70,000 distinct CDR3 sequences, 40% to 45% seen once. Germline CDR1 reads MNHNY; CDR2 reads SVGAGI (reference sequence). Losses at the gene ends were 2 bases for V and 2 bases for J; bases not matched to a gene: 12. The CDR3 loop spans 18 amino acids. This clonotype occurred many times. The target antigen is unknown. This TCR was recovered from a female donor with breast cancer. Some clones in this sample may be carry-over from other donors' samples. What was sequenced was breast tumor tissue. This chain links TRBV6-6 with TRBJ2-3; 8 bases agree with TRBD1. In DNA, the CDR3 is TGTGCCAGCAGTTACCCCGAGAGCCGGACAGGGTCCACAGATACGCAGTATTTT. Translation: CASSYPESRTGSTDTQYF.